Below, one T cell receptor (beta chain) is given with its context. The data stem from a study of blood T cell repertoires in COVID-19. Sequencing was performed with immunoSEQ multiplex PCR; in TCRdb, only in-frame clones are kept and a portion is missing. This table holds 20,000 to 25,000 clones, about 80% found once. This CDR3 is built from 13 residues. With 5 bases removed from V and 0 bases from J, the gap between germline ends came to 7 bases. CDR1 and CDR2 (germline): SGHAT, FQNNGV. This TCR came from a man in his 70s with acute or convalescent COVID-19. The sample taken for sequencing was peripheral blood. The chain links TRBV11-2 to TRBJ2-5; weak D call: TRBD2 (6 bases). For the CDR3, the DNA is TGTGCCAGCAGCCGGGGGAACCAAGAGACCCAGTACTTC. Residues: CASSRGNQETQYF. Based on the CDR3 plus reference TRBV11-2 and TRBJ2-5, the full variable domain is EAGVAQSPRYKIIEKRQSVAFWCNPISGHATLYWYQQILGQGPKLLIQFQNNGVVDDSQLPKDRFSAERLKGVDSTLKIQPAKLEDSAVYLCASSRGNQETQYFGPGTRLLVL.